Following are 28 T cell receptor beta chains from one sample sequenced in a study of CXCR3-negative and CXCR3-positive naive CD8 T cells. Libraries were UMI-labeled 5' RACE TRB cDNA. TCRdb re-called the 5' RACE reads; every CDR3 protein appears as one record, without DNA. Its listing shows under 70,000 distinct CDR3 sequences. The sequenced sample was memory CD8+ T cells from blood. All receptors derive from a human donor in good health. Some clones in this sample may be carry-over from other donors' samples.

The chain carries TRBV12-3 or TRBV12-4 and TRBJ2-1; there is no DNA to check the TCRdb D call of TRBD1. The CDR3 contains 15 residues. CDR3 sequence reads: CASSLRTGDYNEQFF.

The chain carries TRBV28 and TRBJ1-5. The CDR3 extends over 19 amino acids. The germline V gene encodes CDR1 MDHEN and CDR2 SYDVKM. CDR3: CASSSRSIRVGLSNQPQHF.

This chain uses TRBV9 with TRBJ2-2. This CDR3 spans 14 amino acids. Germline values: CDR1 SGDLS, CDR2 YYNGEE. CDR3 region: CASSVSMNTGELFF.

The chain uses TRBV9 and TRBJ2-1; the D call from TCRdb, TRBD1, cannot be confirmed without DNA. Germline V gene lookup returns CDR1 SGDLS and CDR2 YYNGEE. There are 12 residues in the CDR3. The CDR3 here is CASGAGYNEQFF.

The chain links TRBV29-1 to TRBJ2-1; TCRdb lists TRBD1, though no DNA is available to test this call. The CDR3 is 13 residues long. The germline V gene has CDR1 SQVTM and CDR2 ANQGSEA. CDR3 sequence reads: CSLGQNLYNEQFF.

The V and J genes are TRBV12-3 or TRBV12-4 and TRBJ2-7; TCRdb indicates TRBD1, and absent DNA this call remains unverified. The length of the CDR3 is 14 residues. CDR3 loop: CASSPGVDSTEQYF.

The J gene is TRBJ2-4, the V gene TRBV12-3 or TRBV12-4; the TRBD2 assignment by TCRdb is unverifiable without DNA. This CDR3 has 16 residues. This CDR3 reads CASSFVPSGSFDIQYF.

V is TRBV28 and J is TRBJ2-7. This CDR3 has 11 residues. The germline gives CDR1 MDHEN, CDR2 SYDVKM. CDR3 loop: CASSFGHEQYF.

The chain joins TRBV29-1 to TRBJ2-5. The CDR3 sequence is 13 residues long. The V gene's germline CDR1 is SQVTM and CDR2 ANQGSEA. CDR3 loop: CSAGVGTQETQYF.

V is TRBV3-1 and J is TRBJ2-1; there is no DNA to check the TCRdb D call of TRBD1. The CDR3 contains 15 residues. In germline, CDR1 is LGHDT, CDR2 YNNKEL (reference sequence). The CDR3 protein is CASSQGARPYNEQFF.

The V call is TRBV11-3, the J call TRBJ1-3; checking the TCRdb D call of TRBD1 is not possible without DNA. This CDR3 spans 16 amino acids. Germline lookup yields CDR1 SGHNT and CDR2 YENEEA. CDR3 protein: CASSLLVRDSGNTIYF. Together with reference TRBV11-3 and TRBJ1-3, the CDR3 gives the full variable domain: EAGVVQSPRYKIIEKKQPVAFWCNPISGHNTLYWYLQNLGQGPELLIRYENEEAVDDSQLPKDRFSAERLKGVDSTLKIQPAELGDSAVYLCASSLLVRDSGNTIYFGEGSWLTVV.

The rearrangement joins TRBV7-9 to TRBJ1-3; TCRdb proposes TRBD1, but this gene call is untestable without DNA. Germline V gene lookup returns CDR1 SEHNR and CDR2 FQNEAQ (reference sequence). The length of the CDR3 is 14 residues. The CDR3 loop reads CASSRDSSGNTIYF.

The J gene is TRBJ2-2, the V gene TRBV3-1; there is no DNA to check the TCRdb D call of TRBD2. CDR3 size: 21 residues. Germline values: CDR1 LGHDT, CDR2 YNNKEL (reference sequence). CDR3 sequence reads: CASSPYTRLSEKGINTGELFF.

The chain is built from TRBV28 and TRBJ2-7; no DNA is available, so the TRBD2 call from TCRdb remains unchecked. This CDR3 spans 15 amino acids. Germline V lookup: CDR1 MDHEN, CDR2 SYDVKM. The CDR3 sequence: CASSLTGTTTYEQYF.

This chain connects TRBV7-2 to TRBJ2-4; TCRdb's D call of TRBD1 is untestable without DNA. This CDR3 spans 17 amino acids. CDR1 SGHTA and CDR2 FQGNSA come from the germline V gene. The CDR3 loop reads CASSLAPAGVSKNIQYF.

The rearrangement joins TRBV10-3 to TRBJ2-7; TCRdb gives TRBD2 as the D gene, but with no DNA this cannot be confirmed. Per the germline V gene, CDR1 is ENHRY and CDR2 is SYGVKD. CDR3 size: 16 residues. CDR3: CAISEVLAGESYEQYF.

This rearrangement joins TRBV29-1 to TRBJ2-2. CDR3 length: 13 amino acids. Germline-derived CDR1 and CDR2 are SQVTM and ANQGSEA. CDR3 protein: CSVVGANTGELFF.

CDR3: CASSFLGKNTEAFF. V and J are TRBV6-6 and TRBJ1-1. The CDR3 sequence is 14 residues long. Germline values: CDR1 MNHNY, CDR2 SVGAGI (reference sequence).

CDR3 protein: CASSPWASRTGELFF. The chain is built from TRBV9 and TRBJ2-2; the TCRdb call, TRBD2, lacks DNA for checking. Looked up from germline, CDR1 is SGDLS and CDR2 is YYNGEE. The CDR3 spans 15 residues.

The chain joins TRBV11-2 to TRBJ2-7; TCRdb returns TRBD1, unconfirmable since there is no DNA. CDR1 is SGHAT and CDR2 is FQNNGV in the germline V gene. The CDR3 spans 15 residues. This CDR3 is CASSPWDSPQHEQYF.

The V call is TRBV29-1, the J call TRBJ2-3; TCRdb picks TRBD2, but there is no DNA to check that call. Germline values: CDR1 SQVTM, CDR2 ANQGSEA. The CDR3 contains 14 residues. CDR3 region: CSVGLAYHTDTQYF.

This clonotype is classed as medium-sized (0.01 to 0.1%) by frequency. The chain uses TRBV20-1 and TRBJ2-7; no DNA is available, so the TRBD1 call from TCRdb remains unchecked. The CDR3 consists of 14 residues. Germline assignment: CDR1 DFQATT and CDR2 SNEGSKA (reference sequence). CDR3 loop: CSAREGEGSYEQYF.

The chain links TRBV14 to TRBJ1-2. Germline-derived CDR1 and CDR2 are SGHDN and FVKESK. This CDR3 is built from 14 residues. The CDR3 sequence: CASSQDTGQHGYTF.

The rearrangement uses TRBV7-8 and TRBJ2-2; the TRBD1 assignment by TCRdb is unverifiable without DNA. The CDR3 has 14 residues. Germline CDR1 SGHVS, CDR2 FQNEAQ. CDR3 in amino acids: CASSYDRNTGELFF.

The CDR3 reads CSVETGLAGGEQFF. The chain couples TRBV29-1 to TRBJ2-1; TCRdb's D gene call, TRBD2, goes unchecked for lack of DNA. The V gene's germline CDR1 is SQVTM and CDR2 ANQGSEA. The CDR3 has 14 residues.

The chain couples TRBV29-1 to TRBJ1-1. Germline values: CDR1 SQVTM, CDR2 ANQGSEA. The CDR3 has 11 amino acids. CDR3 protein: CSVERPTEAFF. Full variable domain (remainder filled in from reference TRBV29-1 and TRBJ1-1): SAVISQKPSRDICQRGTSLTIQCQVDSQVTMMFWYRQQPGQSLTLIATANQGSEATYESGFVIDKFPISRPNLTFSTLTVSNMSPEDSSIYLCSVERPTEAFFGQGTRLTVV.

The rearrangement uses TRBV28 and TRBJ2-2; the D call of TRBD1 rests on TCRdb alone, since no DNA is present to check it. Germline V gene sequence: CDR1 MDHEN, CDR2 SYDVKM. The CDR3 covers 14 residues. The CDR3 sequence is CAWGGSTNTGELFF.

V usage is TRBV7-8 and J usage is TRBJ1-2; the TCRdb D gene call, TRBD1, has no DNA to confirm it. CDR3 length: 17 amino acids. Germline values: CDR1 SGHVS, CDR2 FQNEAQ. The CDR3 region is CASSSGQVRGPDYGYTF. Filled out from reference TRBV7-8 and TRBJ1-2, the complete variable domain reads GAGVSQSPRYKVAKRGQDVALRCDPISGHVSLFWYQQALGQGPEFLTYFQNEAQLDKSGLPSDRFFAERPEGSVSTLKIQRTQQEDSAVYLCASSSGQVRGPDYGYTFGSGTRLTVV.